This entry is about one T cell receptor beta chain. The sample belongs to a study of cytomegalovirus exposure and HLA in healthy donors. V gave up 2 bases and J gave up 0 bases; unmatched junction bases: 2. This CDR3 is 15 amino acids long. Germline assignment: CDR1 SGHTA and CDR2 FQGTGA. 60 Vbeta and 13 Jbeta primers were used in PCR. TCRdb's copy holds only in-frame clones and misses some; the assay was immunoSEQ multiplex PCR. The sample shows 150,000 to 200,000 clones, about 81% of them seen only once. The sequence was collected from a girl aged 2 to 10 in good health and CMV-seropositive. The sample was PBMCs. The chain recombines TRBV7-3 with TRBJ2-7; the match to TRBD2 covers 9 bases. CDR3 amino acids: CASSLLAGSSYEQYF. The CDR3 coding sequence is TGTGCCAGCAGCTTACTAGCGGGGAGCTCCTACGAGCAGTACTTC.